The next 25 T cell receptor beta chains were all read from a single sample in a study of high-grade serous ovarian cancer treatment subgroups. The method was immunoSEQ multiplex PCR; TCRdb's version includes in-frame clones alone and lacks a portion of them. The data hold tens of thousands of clones, with 80% to 90% observed a single time. Tumor tissue was taken before any definitive surgery or chemotherapy was given. Sample: tumor tissue. Receptors were obtained from a human donor with high-grade serous ovarian cancer.

This CDR3 reads CASSELRVSGNTIYF. The CDR3 DNA sequence: TGTGCCAGCAGTGAATTAAGGGTCTCTGGAAACACCATATATTTT. The rearrangement joins TRBV25-1 to TRBJ1-3; D unclear. Germline V CDR1 and CDR2: MGHDK, SYGVNS. The CDR3 covers 15 residues. V was clipped by 1 base and J by 0 bases, with 7 bases between them.

V is TRBV2 and J is TRBJ2-5; the D gene is possibly TRBD2 (5 bases). CDR1 is SNHLY and CDR2 is FYNNEI in the germline V gene. The CDR3 runs 15 residues. The V end was cut by 3 bases, the J end by 5 bases, with 16 bases between. CDR3 protein: CASSDIRGRTETQYF. CDR3 coding DNA: TGTGCCAGCAGTGACATACGGGGTAGGACGGAGACCCAGTACTTC. Combining the CDR3 with reference TRBV2 and TRBJ2-5 gives the whole variable domain EPEVTQTPSHQVTQMGQEVILRCVPISNHLYFYWYRQILGQKVEFLVSFYNNEISEKSEIFDDQFSVERPDGSNFTLKIRSTKLEDSAMYFCASSDIRGRTETQYFGPGTRLLVL.

About this clone itself: Other DNA sequences within the sample encode an identical CDR3. The CDR3 spells CASSLVAGYEQYF. CDR3 in DNA: TGTGCCAGCAGCTTAGTCGCGGGTTACGAGCAGTACTTC. The rearrangement joins TRBV7-9 to TRBJ2-7; weak D call: TRBD2 (5 bases). The germline V gene encodes CDR1 SEHNR and CDR2 FQNEAQ (reference sequence). Trimming took off 1 base at V and 4 bases at J, with 8 bases between the two ends. There are 13 residues in the CDR3.

The DNA of the CDR3 is TGCGCCAGCAGCTACGGATCTAACAATGAGCAGTTCTTC. Residues: CASSYGSNNEQFF. The V call is TRBV5-1, the J call TRBJ2-1; no definite D call. CDR3 size: 13 residues. Trimming removed 3 bases at V and 5 bases at J, with 9 bases between. Germline V lookup: CDR1 SGHRS, CDR2 YFSETQ.

The chain combines TRBV19 with TRBJ2-7; 7 nucleotides agree with TRBD2. CDR3 length: 14 amino acids. V lost 4 bases and J lost 7; bases outside the gene matches: 10. CDR1 and CDR2 from the germline V gene are LNHDA and SQIVND (reference sequence). The chain's CDR3 is CASSRDWGGREQYF. The CDR3 DNA reads TGTGCCAGTAGTAGGGACTGGGGGGGACGAGAGCAGTACTTC.

This clone has a handful of counts. This chain links TRBV2 with TRBJ1-5, with 7 bases identical to TRBD1. This CDR3 is built from 14 residues. The V gene's germline CDR1 is SNHLY and CDR2 FYNNEI. V lost 3 bases, J lost 3 bases, and 2 bases stayed unmatched. This chain's CDR3 is CASSETGTNQPQHF. The CDR3 bases are TGTGCCAGCAGTGAGACAGGGACCAATCAGCCCCAGCATTTT.

The genes are TRBV5-1 and TRBJ2-3; 9 positions agree with TRBD1. Germline CDR1 SGHRS, CDR2 YFSETQ. This CDR3 has 16 amino acids. The trim removed 0 bases at V and 2 bases at J, leaving 4 bases unmatched. As DNA, the CDR3 is TGCGCCAGCAGCTTGGAGGGACAGGGCCACACAGATACGCAGTATTTT. Its translation: CASSLEGQGHTDTQYF.

This clone was counted between two and nine times. CDR3 coding DNA: TGTGCCAGCAGCCAAGGTCTCGGAAGGTGGAATGAAAAACTGTTTTTT. Protein product: CASSQGLGRWNEKLFF. The genes are TRBV14 and TRBJ1-4; unclear D gene. The CDR3 loop spans 16 amino acids. The V end was cut by 1 base, the J end by 5 bases, with 14 bases between. Germline CDR1 and CDR2: SGHDN and FVKESK. Based on the CDR3 plus reference TRBV14 and TRBJ1-4, the full variable domain is EAGVTQFPSHSVIEKGQTVTLRCDPISGHDNLYWYRRVMGKEIKFLLHFVKESKQDESGMPNNRFLAERTGGTYSTLKVQPAELEDSGVYFCASSQGLGRWNEKLFFGSGTQLSVL.

In this sample, this clone turned up once. The chain employs TRBV6-5 and TRBJ2-7; 10 bases are a match to TRBD1. V shed 10 bases, J shed 5 bases, and the junction held 5 bases outside the gene matches. This CDR3 has 12 amino acids. Germline V gene sequence: CDR1 MNHEY, CDR2 SVGAGI. This CDR3 is CATTGTGDEQYF. Here the CDR3 DNA reads TGTGCCACGACCGGGACAGGGGACGAGCAGTACTTC.

DNA for the CDR3: TGTGCCAGTAGTATTGGGGCTAGGCCCCAGCATTTT. As protein: CASSIGARPQHF. The chain recombines TRBV19 with TRBJ1-5, with D possibly matching TRBD1 (5 bases). The CDR3 has 12 residues. In germline, CDR1 is LNHDA, CDR2 SQIVND (reference sequence). V shed 3 bases and J shed 9 bases, with 9 bases lying between them.

The gene calls are TRBV7-8 and TRBJ2-5; 7 bases are shared with TRBD2. Germline CDR1 is SGHVS and CDR2 is FQNEAQ. The CDR3 loop spans 13 amino acids. V shed 5 bases and J 5 bases; nucleotides not matched to a gene: 5. Here the CDR3 reads CASSTPSGETQYF. CDR3 sequence (DNA): TGTGCCAGCAGCACCCCTAGCGGTGAGACCCAGTACTTC.

This clone is a singleton in its sample. The chain recombines TRBV7-6 with TRBJ2-2; 8 nucleotides match TRBD2. CDR1 and CDR2 from the germline V gene are SGHVS and FNYEAQ. V lost 4 bases to trimming and J lost 4 bases; unmatched junction nucleotides: 11. CDR3 size: 17 residues. Here the CDR3 reads CASSSVGRAIGTGELFF. The CDR3 nucleotides are TGTGCCAGCAGCTCGGTCGGGAGGGCCATAGGCACCGGGGAGCTGTTTTTT.

V gene TRBV27 combines with J gene TRBJ2-2, with a tentative D call TRBD2 (7 bases). Germline lookup yields CDR1 MNHEY and CDR2 SMNVEV (reference sequence). Trimming left V 4 bases short and J 5 bases short, with 14 bases between. The CDR3 length is 15 residues. This chain's CDR3 is CASSWGGAHTGELFF. DNA of the CDR3: TGTGCCAGCAGTTGGGGGGGCGCACATACCGGGGAGCTGTTTTTT.

The rearrangement joins TRBV19 to TRBJ1-5; 10 nucleotides match TRBD1. The germline V gene has CDR1 LNHDA and CDR2 SQIVND (reference sequence). V shed 5 bases and J 2 bases; nucleotides not matched to a gene: 3. CDR3 size: 15 residues. This CDR3 reads CASSLGQGRNQPQHF. The DNA for the CDR3 is TGTGCCAGTAGTCTGGGACAGGGGCGCAATCAGCCCCAGCATTTT.

This chain uses TRBV5-5 with TRBJ2-4, with TRBD1 matching 8 bases. V shed 5 bases, J shed 5 bases, and the junction held 6 bases outside the gene matches. The CDR3 is 14 residues long. The germline V gene encodes CDR1 SGHKS and CDR2 YYEKEE (reference sequence). CDR3 amino acids: CASSHQGAENIQYF. The CDR3 DNA sequence: TGTGCCAGCAGTCACCAGGGGGCAGAAAACATTCAGTACTTC.

This chain links TRBV27 with TRBJ1-2, with D perhaps TRBD1 (6 bases). CDR1 is MNHEY and CDR2 is SMNVEV in the germline V gene (reference sequence). Trimming took off 6 bases at V and 2 bases at J, with 16 bases between the two ends. CDR3 length equals 15 residues. CDR3 loop: CASSRSFTGNYGYTF. CDR3 in DNA: TGTGCCAGCAGCCGTAGTTTCACAGGGAACTATGGCTACACCTTC.

The V call is TRBV2, the J call TRBJ2-1; 8 positions agree with TRBD2. CDR1 is SNHLY, CDR2 FYNNEI, per germline. With V trimmed by 2 bases and J by 0 bases, 0 bases remained unmatched. This CDR3 is built from 15 residues. CDR3 sequence reads: CASSELAGSYNEQFF. DNA for the CDR3: TGTGCCAGCAGTGAACTAGCGGGCTCCTACAATGAGCAGTTCTTC.

The chain uses TRBV9 and TRBJ2-3; 8 positions match TRBD2. The CDR3 totals 17 residues. From germline, CDR1 is SGDLS and CDR2 YYNGEE. Unmatched junction bases numbered 10, after V lost 4 bases and J lost 0 bases. CDR3 region: CASSRYLTSGSTDTQYF. CDR3 in DNA: TGTGCCAGCAGCCGATACCTTACTAGCGGTAGCACAGATACGCAGTATTTT.

This clone came up once. The genes are TRBV11-2 and TRBJ2-3, with 7 bases fitting TRBD1. The CDR3 is 15 residues long. The trim removed 5 bases at V and 2 bases at J, leaving 7 bases unmatched. Germline CDR1 SGHAT, CDR2 FQNNGV. CDR3 amino acids: CASSRQGKTTDTQYF. The CDR3 DNA reads TGTGCCAGCAGCCGACAGGGAAAGACCACAGATACGCAGTATTTT.

This clone was detected only once. CDR3 sequence (DNA): TGCAGCGTTGAAAATAGGAGTGATGAGGATAAATACGAGCAGTACTTC. This encodes CSVENRSDEDKYEQYF. V and J are TRBV29-1 and TRBJ2-7; no clear D gene. The CDR3 extends over 16 amino acids. Germline CDR1 is SQVTM and CDR2 is ANQGSEA. Trimming removed 2 bases from V and 4 bases from J, with 21 bases in between.

This CDR3 reads CASSGGTSGNTDTQYF. The CDR3, as DNA: TGTGCCAGCAGTGGGGGGACTAGCGGGAACACAGATACGCAGTATTTT. This chain joins TRBV6-1 and TRBJ2-3; TRBD2 agrees at 13 bases. With 4 bases clipped from V and 2 bases from J, the junction kept 3 bases outside the gene matches. The germline V gene encodes CDR1 MNHNS and CDR2 SASEGT. There are 16 residues in the CDR3.

The rearrangement joins TRBV7-2 to TRBJ1-1; 7 bases agree with TRBD1. Trimming took 0 bases from V and 4 from J; bases not matched to a gene: 2. The CDR3 covers 14 residues. Germline values: CDR1 SGHTA, CDR2 FQGNSA. CDR3 amino acids: CASSLAHRGTEAFF. The CDR3 region has the DNA TGTGCCAGCAGCTTAGCTCACAGGGGCACTGAAGCTTTCTTT.

The chain combines TRBV4-2 with TRBJ2-1; 9 nucleotides line up with TRBD2. The germline gives CDR1 LGHNA, CDR2 YNFKEQ. The CDR3 has 17 residues. V lost 0 bases, J lost 8 bases, and 11 bases stayed unmatched. This CDR3 reads CASSQESGTSTHDEQFF. CDR3 coding DNA: TGTGCCAGCAGCCAAGAATCCGGGACTAGCACGCACGATGAGCAGTTCTTC.

The count of this clone is one. CDR3 in DNA: TGTGCCAGCAGCCCGGGGGCGCAAACTGAAGCTTTCTTT. Translating gives CASSPGAQTEAFF. The V and J genes are TRBV5-4 and TRBJ1-1; weak D call: TRBD1 (6 bases). This CDR3 has 13 amino acids. Trimming took off 4 bases at V and 5 bases at J, with 12 bases between the two ends. Germline V gives CDR1 SGHNT, CDR2 YYREEE (reference sequence).

V usage is TRBV28 and J usage is TRBJ2-5, with 10 bases identical to TRBD2. CDR1 and CDR2 (germline): MDHEN, SYDVKM. The CDR3 contains 17 residues. The V gene end was trimmed by 4 bases and the J gene end by 0 bases; junction bases not matched to a gene: 8. The CDR3 DNA reads TGTGCCAGCAGTTCTTTTGGACTAGCGGTCTACCAAGAGACCCAGTACTTC. Amino acids: CASSSFGLAVYQETQYF.